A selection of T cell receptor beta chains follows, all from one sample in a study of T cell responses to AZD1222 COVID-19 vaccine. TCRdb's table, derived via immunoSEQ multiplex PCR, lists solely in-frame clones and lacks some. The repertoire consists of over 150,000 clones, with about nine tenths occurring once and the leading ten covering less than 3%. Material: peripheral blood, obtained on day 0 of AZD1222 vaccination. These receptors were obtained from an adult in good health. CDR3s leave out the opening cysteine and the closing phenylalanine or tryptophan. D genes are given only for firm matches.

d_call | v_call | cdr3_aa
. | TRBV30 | AWSVDMYSNQPQH
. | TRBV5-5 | ASSLPGQPDQPQH
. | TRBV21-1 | ASSKEWARPASDRPAF
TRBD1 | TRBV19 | ASSIAGRGYEKLF
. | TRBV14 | ASSQDWGPTEAF
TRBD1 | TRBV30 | AWSGQGLSQPQH
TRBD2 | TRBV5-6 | ASSPLAGGPDEQY
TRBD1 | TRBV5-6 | ASSLGLRGTSYNSPLH
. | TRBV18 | ASSPNNEQF
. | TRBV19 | ASSIDHEVKQPQH
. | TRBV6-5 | ASSSPRGGQETQY
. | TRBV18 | ASSLNVETQY
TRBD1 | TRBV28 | ATKDREGTYEQY
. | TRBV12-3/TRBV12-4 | ASSLWGEWAF
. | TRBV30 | ACKPDGGNQPQH
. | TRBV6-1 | ASSSERVSTGEQF
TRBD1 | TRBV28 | ASRIPDRGYGYT
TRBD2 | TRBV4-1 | ASSYTSGTSTVYEQY
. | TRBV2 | ASSGRQIVLNQPQH
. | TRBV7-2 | ASSLGRLEKLF